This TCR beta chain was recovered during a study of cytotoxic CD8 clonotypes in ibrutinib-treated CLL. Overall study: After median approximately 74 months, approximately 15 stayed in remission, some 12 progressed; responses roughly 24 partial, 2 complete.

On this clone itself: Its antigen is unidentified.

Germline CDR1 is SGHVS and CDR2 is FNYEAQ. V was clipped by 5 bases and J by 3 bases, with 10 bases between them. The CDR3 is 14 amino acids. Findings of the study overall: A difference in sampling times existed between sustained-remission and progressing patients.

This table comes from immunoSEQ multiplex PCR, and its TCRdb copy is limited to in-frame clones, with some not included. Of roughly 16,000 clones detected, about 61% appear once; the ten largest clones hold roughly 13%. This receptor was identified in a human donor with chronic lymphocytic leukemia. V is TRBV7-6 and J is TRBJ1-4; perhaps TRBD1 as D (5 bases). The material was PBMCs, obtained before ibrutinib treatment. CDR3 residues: CASSPRASNEKLFF. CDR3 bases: TGTGCCAGCAGCCCCAGGGCTTCTAATGAAAAACTGTTTTTT.